Listed below are T cell receptor beta chains from one sample, sequenced in a study of cytomegalovirus exposure and HLA in healthy donors. The method was immunoSEQ multiplex PCR; TCRdb's version includes in-frame clones alone and lacks a portion of them. The sample has approximately 150,000 clones, around 80% seen once. The sequenced sample was PBMCs. These receptors were obtained from a man aged 35 to 55 in good health and CMV-seronegative. The CDR3 runs from the conserved cysteine through the conserved F or W. A D gene is named only where the DNA matches it firmly. Clone size appears in some rows only: once, few, many, or a class for an expanded clone.

clone_size	v_call	j_call	cdr3_length	d_call	cdr3_nt	cdr3_aa
NA	TRBV19	TRBJ2-3	17	TRBD1	TGTGCCAGTAGTATAGATTTCCCGGGACAGGGTGCAGATACGCAGTATTTT	CASSIDFPGQGADTQYF
NA	TRBV7-8	TRBJ1-5	12	NA	TGTGCCAGCAGCCCACAGGGTCAGCCCCAGCATTTT	CASSPQGQPQHF
once	TRBV6-5	TRBJ2-1	16	TRBD1	TGTGCCAGCAGTTACTCGACGGACAGGGCTGGGAATGAGCAGTTCTTC	CASSYSTDRAGNEQFF
NA	TRBV28	TRBJ2-7	13	TRBD1	TGTGCCAGCAGTTTGGGGACAGGGATGGAGCAGTACTTC	CASSLGTGMEQYF
once	TRBV7-2	TRBJ2-7	13	TRBD1	TGTGCCAGCAGCAACGGACAGGGTAGGGAGCAGTACTTC	CASSNGQGREQYF
few	TRBV4-1	TRBJ2-7	15	NA	TGCGCCAGCAGCCAAGTCCCTAGCGCTGAATACGAGCAGTACTTC	CASSQVPSAEYEQYF
NA	TRBV19	TRBJ2-3	16	NA	TGTGCCAGTAGTATCTGGCGGAGGGGTAGGGCAGATACGCAGTATTTT	CASSIWRRGRADTQYF
few	TRBV5-1	TRBJ2-7	15	TRBD2	TGCGCCAGCAGGCTTACTAGCGGGGGCTCCTACGAGCAGTACTTC	CASRLTSGGSYEQYF
NA	TRBV5-1	TRBJ2-3	18	NA	TGCGCCAGCAGCTTAATCCTACCCACCCGGAGAAGCACAGATACGCAGTATTTT	CASSLILPTRRSTDTQYF
NA	TRBV5-1	TRBJ2-7	18	TRBD2	TGCGCCAGCAGTCCCGGGACTAGCGGCTTATTGAGCTCCTACGAGCAGTACTTC	CASSPGTSGLLSSYEQYF
NA	TRBV23-1	TRBJ1-5	17	TRBD1	TGCGCCAGGGGAGGGACAGGGCCCAACCTGGGGAATCAGCCCCAGCATTTT	CARGGTGPNLGNQPQHF
NA	TRBV7-2	TRBJ2-7	14	TRBD1	TGTGCCAGCAGCTCAAGACAGGGTTCCTACGAGCAGTACTTC	CASSSRQGSYEQYF
NA	TRBV30	TRBJ2-4	13	NA	TGTGCCTGGAGTAGGGGGAGGGGAAACAGTCAGTACTTC	CAWSRGRGNSQYF
few	TRBV15	TRBJ2-5	16	TRBD2	TGTGCCACCAGCTTAGCGGGAGGGCCTCTTAGAGAGACCCAGTACTTC	CATSLAGGPLRETQYF
NA	TRBV18	TRBJ1-2	11	NA	TGTGCCAGCTCGTCGTTTCGGAGTGACACCTTC	CASSSFRSDTF
NA	TRBV5-1	TRBJ2-7	15	TRBD1	TGCGCCAGCAGCTCAAACCGGGACAGGGGGCGAGAGCAGTACTTC	CASSSNRDRGREQYF
once	TRBV28	TRBJ1-2	12	NA	TGTGGCTCGGAGGGAATCAACTATGGCTACACCTTC	CGSEGINYGYTF
NA	TRBV18	TRBJ2-5	14	NA	TGTGCCAGCTCCCTTAGTATCGAAGTGGAGACCCAGTACTTC	CASSLSIEVETQYF
NA	TRBV4-3	TRBJ2-2	15	NA	TGCGCCAGCAGCTTAGGACTCGCTCGGACCGGGGAGCTGTTTTTT	CASSLGLARTGELFF
NA	TRBV6-1	TRBJ2-7	15	TRBD1	TGTGCCAGCAGTTGGGGACAGAACCTCCAATACGAGCAGTACTTC	CASSWGQNLQYEQYF
once	TRBV11-1	TRBJ2-7	15	TRBD1	TGTGCCAGCAGCCCTAGGACAGGGTGGGATCGCGAGCAGTACTTC	CASSPRTGWDREQYF
NA	TRBV6-4	TRBJ2-2	13	NA	TGTGCCAGCAGACTCCATAACACCGGGGAGCTGTTTTTT	CASRLHNTGELFF
NA	TRBV7-8	TRBJ1-3	16	NA	TGTGCCAGCAGCTTAGGCAGCGTTAGCTCTGGAAACACCATATATTTT	CASSLGSVSSGNTIYF
NA	TRBV9	TRBJ2-1	14	TRBD2	TGTGCCAGGAAGGGGCTAGCGGGAGTCAATGAGCAGTTCTTC	CARKGLAGVNEQFF
NA	TRBV7-8	TRBJ2-3	17	TRBD2	TGTGCCAGCAGCTTAGCTTTTTCCGGGAGGGCCAAAGATACGCAGTATTTT	CASSLAFSGRAKDTQYF
NA	TRBV27	TRBJ1-6	14	NA	TGTGCCAGCAGTGAACAGCCTTATAATTCACCCCTCCACTTT	CASSEQPYNSPLHF
NA	TRBV7-9	TRBJ1-2	14	TRBD1	TGTGCCAGCAGCTTAGACAGGGGGGTATATGGCTACACCTTC	CASSLDRGVYGYTF
NA	TRBV5-1	TRBJ2-7	19	TRBD2	TGCGCCAGCAGCTTGGACCGGGTACTTACGACTAGCGGCTCCTACGAGCAGTACTTC	CASSLDRVLTTSGSYEQYF
NA	TRBV6-6	TRBJ2-3	15	TRBD2	TGTGCCAGCAGTTCCCCTAGCGGGAGCAGAGATACGCAGTATTTT	CASSSPSGSRDTQYF
NA	TRBV5-4	TRBJ2-7	14	NA	TGTGCCAGCAGCCCTGGCTGGGGCCCCTACGAGCAGTACTTC	CASSPGWGPYEQYF
NA	TRBV28	TRBJ2-4	20	TRBD2	TGTGCCAGCAGTTTTGAAAGGGCGGGAGGAGGGTTCGGAGCCAAAAACATTCAGTACTTC	CASSFERAGGGFGAKNIQYF
NA	TRBV14	TRBJ2-1	14	NA	TGTGCCAGCAGTCGGTATAGTCAATACAATGAGCAGTTCTTC	CASSRYSQYNEQFF
NA	TRBV7-2	TRBJ1-4	15	NA	TGTGCCAGCAGCCCCAAGACAGCTAATAATGAAAAACTGTTTTTT	CASSPKTANNEKLFF
NA	TRBV27	TRBJ2-7	14	NA	TGTGCCAGCAGTACGGGGACTGGAGGGTACGAGCAGTACTTC	CASSTGTGGYEQYF
NA	TRBV19	TRBJ2-2	16	NA	TGTGCCAGCCGTGACAAGGGGCTTGAGAACACCGGGGAGCTGTTTTTT	CASRDKGLENTGELFF
many	TRBV2	TRBJ2-7	15	TRBD2	TGTGCCAGCAAGGTAGGACTAGCGATCCGCTACGAGCAGTACTTC	CASKVGLAIRYEQYF
NA	TRBV11-1	TRBJ2-7	15	NA	TGTGCCAGCAGCTCCTCTAGAACTTCTCCCTACGAGCAGTACTTC	CASSSSRTSPYEQYF
NA	TRBV28	TRBJ2-7	12	TRBD1	TGTGCCAGCAGGGGGACAGGGGACGAGCAGTACTTC	CASRGTGDEQYF